This T cell receptor (beta chain) was retrieved from a study of T-cell reconstitution after alpha-beta-depleted transplantation in children. This CDR3 is built from 16 residues. Germline-derived CDR1 and CDR2 are LGHNA and YSLEER. Trimming took 2 bases from V and 1 from J, leaving 11 bases between them. Unique molecular identifiers were incorporated during preparation of the TCRbeta library. TCRdb recomputed calls from the PCR reads with MiXCR, one row per CDR3 protein. Seen here are fewer than 700,000 distinct CDR3 sequences, 10% to 15% observed once, and the top ten hold 2.2%. This receptor was identified in a male patient younger than 18 who had a stem cell transplant for acute myeloid leukemia, so the T cells may come from the graft donor. Sequencing used PBMCs, mostly from graft donor cells, obtained 360 days after TCRalphabeta/CD19-depleted stem cell transplant. The chain is built from TRBV4-3 and TRBJ2-2; perhaps TRBD2 as D (7 bases). DNA for the CDR3: TGCGCCAGCAGCCAACCGGGGGGCGGGAACACCGGGGAGCTGTTTTTT. This encodes CASSQPGGGNTGELFF.